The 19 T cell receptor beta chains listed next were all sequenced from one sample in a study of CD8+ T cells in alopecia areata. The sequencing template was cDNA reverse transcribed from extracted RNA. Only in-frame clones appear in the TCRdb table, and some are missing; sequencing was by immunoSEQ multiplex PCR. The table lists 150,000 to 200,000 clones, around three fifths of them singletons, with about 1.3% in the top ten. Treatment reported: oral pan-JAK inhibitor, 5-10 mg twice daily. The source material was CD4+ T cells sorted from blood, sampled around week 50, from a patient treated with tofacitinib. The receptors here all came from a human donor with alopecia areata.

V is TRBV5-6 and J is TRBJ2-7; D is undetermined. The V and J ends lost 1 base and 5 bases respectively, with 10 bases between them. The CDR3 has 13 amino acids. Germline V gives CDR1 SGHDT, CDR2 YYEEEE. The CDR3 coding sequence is TGTGCCAGCAGCTTGTGGCTGACGGACGAGCAGTACTTC. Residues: CASSLWLTDEQYF.

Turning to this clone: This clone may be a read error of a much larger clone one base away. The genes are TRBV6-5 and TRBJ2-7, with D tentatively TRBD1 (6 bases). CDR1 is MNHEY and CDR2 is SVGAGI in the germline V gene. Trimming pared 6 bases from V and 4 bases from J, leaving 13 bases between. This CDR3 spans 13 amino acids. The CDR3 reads CASSPGQKYEQYF. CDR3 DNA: TGTGCCAGCAGCCCAGGACAGAAGTACGAGCAGTACTTC.

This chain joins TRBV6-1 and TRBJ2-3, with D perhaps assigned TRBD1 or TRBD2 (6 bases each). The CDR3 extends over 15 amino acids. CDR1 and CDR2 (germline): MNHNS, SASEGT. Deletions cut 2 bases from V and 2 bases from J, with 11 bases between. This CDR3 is CASSEQGGTTDTQYF. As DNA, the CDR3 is TGTGCCAGCAGTGAACAAGGGGGGACCACAGATACGCAGTATTTT.

The CDR3 region has the DNA TGTGCCAGCAGCCCGGGTAGGGGCGAGGGTGAAAAACTGTTTTTT. Protein sequence: CASSPGRGEGEKLFF. V usage is TRBV7-9 and J usage is TRBJ1-4; a possible D gene is TRBD1 (5 bases). Trimming took off 5 bases at V and 7 bases at J, with 17 bases between the two ends. Germline CDR1 SEHNR, CDR2 FQNEAQ (reference sequence). This CDR3 has 15 residues.

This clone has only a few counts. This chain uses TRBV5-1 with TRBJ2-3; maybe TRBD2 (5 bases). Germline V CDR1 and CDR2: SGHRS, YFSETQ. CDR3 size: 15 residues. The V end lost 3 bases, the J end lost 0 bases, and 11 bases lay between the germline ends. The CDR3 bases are TGCGCCAGCAGCTCTGGACTGTCAAGCACAGATACGCAGTATTTT. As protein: CASSSGLSSTDTQYF.

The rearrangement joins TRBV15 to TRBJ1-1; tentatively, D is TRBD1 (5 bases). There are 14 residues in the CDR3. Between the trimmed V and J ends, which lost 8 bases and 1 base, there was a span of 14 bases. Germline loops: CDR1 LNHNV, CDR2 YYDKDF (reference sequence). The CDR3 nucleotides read TGTGCCACCGAGAAGGGTGGGGCGAACACTGAAGCTTTCTTT. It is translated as CATEKGGANTEAFF.

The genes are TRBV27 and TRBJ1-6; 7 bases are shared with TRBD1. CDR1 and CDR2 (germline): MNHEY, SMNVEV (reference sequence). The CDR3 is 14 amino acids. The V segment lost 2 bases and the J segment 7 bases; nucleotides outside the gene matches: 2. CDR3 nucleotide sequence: TGTGCCAGCAGTTTAGACAGGGCCAATTCACCCCTCCACTTT. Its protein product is CASSLDRANSPLHF.

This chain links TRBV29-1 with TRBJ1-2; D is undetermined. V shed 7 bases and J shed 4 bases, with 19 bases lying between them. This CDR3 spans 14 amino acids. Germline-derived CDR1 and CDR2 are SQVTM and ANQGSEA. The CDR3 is CSGGPWGDGYGYTF. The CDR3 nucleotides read TGCAGCGGAGGGCCTTGGGGTGACGGCTATGGCTACACCTTC.

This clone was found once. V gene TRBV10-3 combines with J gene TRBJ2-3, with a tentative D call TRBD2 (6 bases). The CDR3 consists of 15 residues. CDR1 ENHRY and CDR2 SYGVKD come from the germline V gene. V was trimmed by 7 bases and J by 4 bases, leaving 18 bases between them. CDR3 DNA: TGTGCCATCATGCAGGGCGCGGGGCGGTCAGATACGCAGTATTTT. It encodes CAIMQGAGRSDTQYF.

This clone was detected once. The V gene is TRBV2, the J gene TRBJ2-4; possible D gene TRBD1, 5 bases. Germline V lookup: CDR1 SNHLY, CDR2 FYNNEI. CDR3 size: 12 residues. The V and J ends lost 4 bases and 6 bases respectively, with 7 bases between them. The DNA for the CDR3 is TGTGCCAGCAGTGGACAGCGAAACATTCAGTACTTC. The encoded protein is CASSGQRNIQYF.

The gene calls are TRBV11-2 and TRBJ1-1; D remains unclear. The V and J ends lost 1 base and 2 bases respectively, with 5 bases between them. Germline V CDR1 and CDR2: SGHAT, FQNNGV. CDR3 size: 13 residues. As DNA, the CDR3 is TGTGCCAGCAGCTTAGGTCCTAACACTGAAGCTTTCTTT. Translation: CASSLGPNTEAFF.

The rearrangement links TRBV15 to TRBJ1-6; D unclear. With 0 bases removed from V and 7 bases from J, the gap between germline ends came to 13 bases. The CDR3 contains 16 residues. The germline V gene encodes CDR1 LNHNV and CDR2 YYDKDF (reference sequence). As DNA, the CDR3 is TGTGCCACCAGCAGAGATGTGGGGAATCGGAATTCACCCCTCCACTTT. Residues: CATSRDVGNRNSPLHF.

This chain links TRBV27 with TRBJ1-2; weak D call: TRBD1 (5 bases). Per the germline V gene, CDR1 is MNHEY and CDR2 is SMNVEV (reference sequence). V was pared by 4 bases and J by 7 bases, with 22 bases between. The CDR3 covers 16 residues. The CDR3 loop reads CASSSQTGYPPAGYTF. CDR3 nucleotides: TGTGCCAGCAGTTCCCAAACAGGTTATCCCCCGGCTGGCTACACCTTC.

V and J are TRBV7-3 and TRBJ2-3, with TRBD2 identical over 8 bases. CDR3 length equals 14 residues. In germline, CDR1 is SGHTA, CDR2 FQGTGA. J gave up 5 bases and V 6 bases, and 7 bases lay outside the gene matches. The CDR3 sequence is CASSTGTRKDTQYF. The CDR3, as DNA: TGTGCCAGCAGTACCGGGACTAGAAAAGATACGCAGTATTTT.

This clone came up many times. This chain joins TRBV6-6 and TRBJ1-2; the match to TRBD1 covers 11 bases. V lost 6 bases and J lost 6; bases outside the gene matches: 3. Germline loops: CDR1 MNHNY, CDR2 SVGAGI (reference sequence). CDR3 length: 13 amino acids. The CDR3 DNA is TGTGCCAGCAGCCCGGACAGGGGGCATGGCTACACCTTC. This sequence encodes CASSPDRGHGYTF.

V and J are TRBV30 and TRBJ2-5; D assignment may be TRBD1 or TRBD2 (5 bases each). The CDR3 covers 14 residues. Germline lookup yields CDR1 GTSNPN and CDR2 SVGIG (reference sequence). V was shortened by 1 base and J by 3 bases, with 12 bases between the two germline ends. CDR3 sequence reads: CAWSGRGGEETQYF. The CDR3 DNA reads TGTGCCTGGAGTGGACGGGGCGGTGAAGAGACCCAGTACTTC.

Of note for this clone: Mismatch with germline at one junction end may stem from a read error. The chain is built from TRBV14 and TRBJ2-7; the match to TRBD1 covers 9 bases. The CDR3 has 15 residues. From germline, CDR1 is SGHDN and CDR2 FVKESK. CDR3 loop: CASSQEDRGIYGQYF. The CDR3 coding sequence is TGTGCCAGCAGCCAAGAAGACAGGGGGATCTACGGGCAGTACTTC.

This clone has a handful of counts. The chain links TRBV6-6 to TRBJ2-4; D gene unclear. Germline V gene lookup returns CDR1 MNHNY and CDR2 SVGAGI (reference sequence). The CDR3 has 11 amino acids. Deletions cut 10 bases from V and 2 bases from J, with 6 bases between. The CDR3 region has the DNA TGTGCCACCGAGTCCAAAAACATTCAGTACTTC. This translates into CATESKNIQYF.

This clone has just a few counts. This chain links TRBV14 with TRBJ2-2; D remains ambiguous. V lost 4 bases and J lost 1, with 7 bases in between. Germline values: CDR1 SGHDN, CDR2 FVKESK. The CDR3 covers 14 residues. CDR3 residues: CASSRRVNTGELFF. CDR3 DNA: TGTGCCAGCAGCCGCCGGGTGAACACCGGGGAGCTGTTTTTT.